This T cell receptor (beta chain) originates from a study of post-analysis software for immune sequencing data. Worth noting for this clonotype: Its antigen is unknown.

The V gene lost 6 bases and the J gene lost 5 bases, with 13 bases spanning the gap. The CDR3 is made up of 12 amino acids. The germline V gene has CDR1 DFQATT and CDR2 SNEGSKA (reference sequence). Study results and limitations: Compared with controls, patients had more of roughly 5 TRBV segments, including TRBV5-6, TRBV5-1 and TRBV20-1.

Each TCR beta cDNA library carried unique molecular identifiers. Around 500,000 cDNA molecules were obtained from roughly 0.93 to 9.6 million T cells. TCRdb reprocessed the PCR reads via MiXCR and lists one record per CDR3 protein. The sample has about 770,000 distinct CDR3 sequences; around 45% are singletons. The source material was blood. This clonotype was obtained from a girl aged 10 to 17 with multiple sclerosis. V and J are TRBV20-1 and TRBJ2-5, with TRBD2 as a possible D gene (6 bases). This CDR3 reads CSAQAEGETQYF. DNA for the CDR3: TGCAGTGCCCAAGCGGAGGGGGAGACCCAGTACTTC.